This TCR beta chain was recovered during a study of regulatory T cells in long-lasting Graves disease. V was trimmed by 2 bases and J by 9 bases, leaving 14 bases between them. Germline V lookup: CDR1 MNHEY, CDR2 SVGAGI. The length of the CDR3 is 15 residues. Building of the TCR beta libraries involved iRepertoire HTBI primers and Arm-PCR of CDR3 regions. TCRdb called the multiplex PCR reads again in MiXCR, with one record for every CDR3 protein. In the table there are nearly 350,000 distinct CDR3 sequences, around 20% of which are singletons. On this clonotype: Antigen unknown.

Time point given: persistent/refractory GD, antithyroid drugs over 5 years with positive TRAb. Construction of the TCR library relied on RNA isolated from PBMCs. Whole-study results and caveats: Persistent patients had more shared public clonotypes (under 3,000) than new patients (about 920). With persistent disease, TRBV28, TRBJ1-2 and TRBJ2-5 were the favored segments. Small sample size may have lowered accuracy. For persistent Graves' patients, TCR diversity was lower than for newly diagnosed ones.

This TCR was sampled from a female donor with Graves disease. The sequences come from peripheral blood mononuclear cells (PBMCs), collected when the disease was refractory, from a patient treated with antithyroid drugs. The V gene is TRBV6-5, the J gene TRBJ1-6; tentatively, D is TRBD1 (5 bases). CDR3 in amino acids: CASSYSGGGTSPLHF. In DNA, the CDR3 is TGTGCCAGCAGTTACAGCGGGGGTGGTACTTCACCCCTCCACTTT.